This record concerns one TCR beta chain sequence. Its antigen is undetermined. The sample originates from a study of cytomegalovirus exposure and HLA in healthy donors. About the study: The 120 or so validation repertoires were produced on the same platform as the roughly 700 repertoires of the first cohort. This was reported in a later analysis. Overall study results and limits: As confirmed in vitro, a few CMV-associated chains were specific for CMV antigens.

Separate from the approximately 650-subject first cohort, the roughly 110-subject validation cohort was the one that the donors belonged to. The assay was immunoSEQ multiplex PCR, and TCRdb's table has in-frame clones only and misses some. This repertoire shows fewer than 250,000 clones, around 88% found once; its top ten account for approximately 1.5%. CDR1 and CDR2 (germline): MNHNY, SVGAGI (reference sequence). The CDR3 is 14 amino acids. Trimming removed 5 bases from V and 5 bases from J; junction bases left unmatched: 3. J is TRBJ2-1 and V is TRBV6-6; 10 nucleotides align to TRBD1. This TCR came from a woman aged 18-35 years in good health and CMV-seronegative. The sequenced material came from PBMCs. DNA of the CDR3: TGTGCCAGCAGTCGACAGGGGGCCAACAATGAGCAGTTCTTC. This translates into CASSRQGANNEQFF.